What follows describes a single TCR beta chain. It was with 60 Vbeta and 13 Jbeta primers that the PCR ran. Here immunoSEQ multiplex PCR was the method, and the copy in TCRdb shows in-frame clones only, minus some. This table has more than 95,000 clones, around 80% appearing once. The length of the CDR3 is 14 residues. Germline V gene lookup returns CDR1 ENHRY and CDR2 SYGVKD. The junction had 9 bases not matched to a gene; V was cut back by 9 bases and J by 4 bases. These data are taken from a study of cytomegalovirus exposure and HLA in healthy donors. The sample consisted of PBMCs. This sequence was found in a man between 25 and 39 years old in good health and CMV-seropositive. V is TRBV10-3 and J is TRBJ1-1; 9 bases are shared with TRBD1. The CDR3 DNA reads TGTGCCATAGGCACAGGGGGCTATAGCACTGAAGCTTTCTTT. Translating gives CAIGTGGYSTEAFF.